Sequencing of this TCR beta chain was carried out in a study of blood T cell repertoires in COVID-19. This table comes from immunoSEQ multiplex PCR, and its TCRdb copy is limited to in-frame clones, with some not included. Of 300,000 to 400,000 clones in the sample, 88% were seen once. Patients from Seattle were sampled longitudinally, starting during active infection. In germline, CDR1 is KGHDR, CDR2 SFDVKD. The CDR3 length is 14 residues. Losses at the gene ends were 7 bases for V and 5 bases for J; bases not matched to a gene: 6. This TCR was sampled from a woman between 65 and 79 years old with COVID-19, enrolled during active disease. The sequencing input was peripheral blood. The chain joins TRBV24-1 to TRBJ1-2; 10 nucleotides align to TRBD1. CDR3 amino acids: CATSAGQGNYGYTF. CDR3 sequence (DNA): TGTGCCACCAGCGCGGGACAGGGGAATTATGGCTACACCTTC.